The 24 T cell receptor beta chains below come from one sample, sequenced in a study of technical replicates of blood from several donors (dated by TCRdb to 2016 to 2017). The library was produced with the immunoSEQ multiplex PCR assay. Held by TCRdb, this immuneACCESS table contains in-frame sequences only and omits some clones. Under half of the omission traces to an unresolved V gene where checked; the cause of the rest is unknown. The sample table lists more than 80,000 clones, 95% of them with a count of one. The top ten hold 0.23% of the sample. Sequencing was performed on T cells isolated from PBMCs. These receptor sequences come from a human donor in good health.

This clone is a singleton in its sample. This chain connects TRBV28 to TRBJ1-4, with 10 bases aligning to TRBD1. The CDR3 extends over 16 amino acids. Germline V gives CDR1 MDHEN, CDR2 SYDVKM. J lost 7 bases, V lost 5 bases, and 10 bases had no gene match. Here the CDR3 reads CASSPGQGRAGEKLFF. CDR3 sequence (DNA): TGTGCCAGCAGTCCGGGACAGGGGAGGGCGGGTGAAAAACTGTTTTTT.

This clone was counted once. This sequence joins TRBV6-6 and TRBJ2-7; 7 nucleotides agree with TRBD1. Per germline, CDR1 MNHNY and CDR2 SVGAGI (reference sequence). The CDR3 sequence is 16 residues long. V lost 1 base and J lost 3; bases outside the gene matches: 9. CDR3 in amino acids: CASSYWKSGQNYEQYF. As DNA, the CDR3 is TGTGCCAGCAGTTACTGGAAATCGGGACAGAACTACGAGCAGTACTTC.

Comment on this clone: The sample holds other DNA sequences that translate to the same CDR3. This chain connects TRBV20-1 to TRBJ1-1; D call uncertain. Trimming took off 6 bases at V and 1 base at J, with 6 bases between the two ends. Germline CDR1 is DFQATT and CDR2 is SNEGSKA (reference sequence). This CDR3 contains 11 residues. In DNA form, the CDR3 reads TGCAGTGCCCTTCGGAACACTGAAGCTTTCTTT. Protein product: CSALRNTEAFF.

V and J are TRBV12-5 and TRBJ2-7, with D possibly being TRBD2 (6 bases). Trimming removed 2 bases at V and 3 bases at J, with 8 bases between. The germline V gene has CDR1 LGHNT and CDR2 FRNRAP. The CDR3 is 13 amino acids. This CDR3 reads CASGLSTSYEQYF. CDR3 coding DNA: TGTGCTAGTGGTTTGTCGACTAGCTACGAGCAGTACTTC.

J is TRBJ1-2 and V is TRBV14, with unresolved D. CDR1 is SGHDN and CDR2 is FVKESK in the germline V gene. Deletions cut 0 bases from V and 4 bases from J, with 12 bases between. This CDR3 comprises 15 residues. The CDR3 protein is CASSQDPGIFYGYTF. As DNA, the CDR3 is TGTGCCAGCAGCCAAGACCCCGGGATTTTCTATGGCTACACCTTC. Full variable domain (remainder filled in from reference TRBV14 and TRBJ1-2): EAGVTQFPSHSVIEKGQTVTLRCDPISGHDNLYWYRRVMGKEIKFLLHFVKESKQDESGMPNNRFLAERTGGTYSTLKVQPAELEDSGVYFCASSQDPGIFYGYTFGSGTRLTVV.

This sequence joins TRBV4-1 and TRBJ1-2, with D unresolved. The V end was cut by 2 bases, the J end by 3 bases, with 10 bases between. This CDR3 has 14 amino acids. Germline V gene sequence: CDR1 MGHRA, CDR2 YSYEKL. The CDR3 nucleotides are TGCGCCAGCAGCCAATTTGCGGGGTACTATGGCTACACCTTC. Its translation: CASSQFAGYYGYTF.

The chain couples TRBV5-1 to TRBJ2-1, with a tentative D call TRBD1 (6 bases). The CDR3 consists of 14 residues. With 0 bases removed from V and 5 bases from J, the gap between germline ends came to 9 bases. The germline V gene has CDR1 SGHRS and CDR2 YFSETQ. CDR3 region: CASSLGGLDNEQFF. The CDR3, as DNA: TGCGCCAGCAGCTTGGGGGGGCTAGACAATGAGCAGTTCTTC.

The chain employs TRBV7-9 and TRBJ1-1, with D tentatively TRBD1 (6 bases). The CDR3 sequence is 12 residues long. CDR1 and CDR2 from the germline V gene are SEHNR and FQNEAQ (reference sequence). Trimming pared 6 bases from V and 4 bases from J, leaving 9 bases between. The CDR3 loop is CASRRGGTEAFF. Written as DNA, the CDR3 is TGTGCCAGCAGAAGGGGGGGCACTGAAGCTTTCTTT.

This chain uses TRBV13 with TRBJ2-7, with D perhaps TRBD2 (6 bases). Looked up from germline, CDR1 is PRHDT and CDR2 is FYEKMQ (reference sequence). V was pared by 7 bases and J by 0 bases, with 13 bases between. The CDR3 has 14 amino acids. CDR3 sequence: CASTKRRDSYEQYF. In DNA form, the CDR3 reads TGTGCCAGCACCAAGAGGCGGGACTCCTACGAGCAGTACTTC. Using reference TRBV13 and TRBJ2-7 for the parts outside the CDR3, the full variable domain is AAGVIQSPRHLIKEKRETATLKCYPIPRHDTVYWYQQGPGQDPQFLISFYEKMQSDKGSIPDRFSAQQFSDYHSELNMSSLELGDSALYFCASTKRRDSYEQYFGPGTRLTVT.

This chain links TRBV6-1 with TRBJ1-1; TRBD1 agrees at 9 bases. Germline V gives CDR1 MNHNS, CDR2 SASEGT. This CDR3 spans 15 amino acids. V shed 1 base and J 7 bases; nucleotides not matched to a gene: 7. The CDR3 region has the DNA TGTGCCAGCAGTGAAGAGAACAGGGGGCGAGGTGAAGCTTTCTTT. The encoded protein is CASSEENRGRGEAFF.

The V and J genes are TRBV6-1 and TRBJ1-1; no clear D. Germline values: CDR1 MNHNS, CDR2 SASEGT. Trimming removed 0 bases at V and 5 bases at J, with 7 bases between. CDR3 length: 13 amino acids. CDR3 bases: TGTGCCAGCAGTGAAGCGCTTCTAACTGAAGCTTTCTTT. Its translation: CASSEALLTEAFF.

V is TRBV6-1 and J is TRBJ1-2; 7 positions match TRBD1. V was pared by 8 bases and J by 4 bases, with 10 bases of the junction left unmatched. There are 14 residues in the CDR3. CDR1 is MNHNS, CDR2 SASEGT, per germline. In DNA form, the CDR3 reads TGTGCCAGCGGACCGACAGGGCCGGGCTATGGCTACACCTTC. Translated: CASGPTGPGYGYTF.

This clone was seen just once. In DNA, the CDR3 is TGTGCCAGCAGCCGCGGACTAGCGGGAGACAATGAGCAGTTCTTC. Translated: CASSRGLAGDNEQFF. The genes are TRBV28 and TRBJ2-1; 13 bases align to TRBD2. Germline V gene data show CDR1 as MDHEN and CDR2 as SYDVKM. The CDR3 sequence is 15 residues long. V lost 6 bases and J lost 5; bases outside the gene matches: 4.

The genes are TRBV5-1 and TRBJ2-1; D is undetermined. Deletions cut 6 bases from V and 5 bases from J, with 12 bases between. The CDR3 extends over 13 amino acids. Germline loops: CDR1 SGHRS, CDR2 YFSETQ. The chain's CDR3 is CASTVRPNNEQFF. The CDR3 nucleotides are TGCGCCAGCACGGTGAGGCCTAACAATGAGCAGTTCTTC.

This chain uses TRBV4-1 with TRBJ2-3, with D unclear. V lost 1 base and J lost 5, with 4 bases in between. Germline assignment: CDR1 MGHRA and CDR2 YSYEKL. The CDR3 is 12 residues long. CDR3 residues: CASSQVLDTQYF. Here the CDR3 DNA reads TGCGCCAGCAGCCAAGTTCTAGATACGCAGTATTTT.

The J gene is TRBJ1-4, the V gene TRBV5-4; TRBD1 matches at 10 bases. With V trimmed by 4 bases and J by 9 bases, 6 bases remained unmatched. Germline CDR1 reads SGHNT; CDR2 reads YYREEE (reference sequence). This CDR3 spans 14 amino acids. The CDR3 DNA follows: TGTGCCAGCAGCCCCGGGACAGGGGACCAAAAACTGTTTTTT. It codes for CASSPGTGDQKLFF.

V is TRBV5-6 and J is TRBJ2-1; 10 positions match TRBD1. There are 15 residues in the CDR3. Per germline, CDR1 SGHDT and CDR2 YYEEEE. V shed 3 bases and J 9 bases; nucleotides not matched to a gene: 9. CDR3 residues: CASSSTTGTGVEQFF. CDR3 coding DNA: TGTGCCAGCAGCTCGACAACCGGGACAGGGGTTGAGCAGTTCTTC. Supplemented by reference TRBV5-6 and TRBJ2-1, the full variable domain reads DAGVTQSPTHLIKTRGQQVTLRCSPKSGHDTVSWYQQALGQGPQFIFQYYEEEERQRGNFPDRFSGHQFPNYSSELNVNALLLGDSALYLCASSSTTGTGVEQFFGPGTRLTVL.

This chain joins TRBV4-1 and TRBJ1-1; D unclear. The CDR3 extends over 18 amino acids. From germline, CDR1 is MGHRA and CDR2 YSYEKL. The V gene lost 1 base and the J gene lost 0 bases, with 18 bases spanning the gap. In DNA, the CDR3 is TGCGCCAGCAGCCAAGGGATCCGCTCCGGGGAGGTGAACACTGAAGCTTTCTTT. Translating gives CASSQGIRSGEVNTEAFF.

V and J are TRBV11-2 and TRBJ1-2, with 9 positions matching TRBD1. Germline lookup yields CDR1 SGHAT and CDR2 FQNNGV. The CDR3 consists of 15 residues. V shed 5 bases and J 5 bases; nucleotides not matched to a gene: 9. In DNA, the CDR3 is TGTGCCAGCAGCCCCCAGCCGACAGGGGGATATGGCTACACCTTC. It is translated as CASSPQPTGGYGYTF.

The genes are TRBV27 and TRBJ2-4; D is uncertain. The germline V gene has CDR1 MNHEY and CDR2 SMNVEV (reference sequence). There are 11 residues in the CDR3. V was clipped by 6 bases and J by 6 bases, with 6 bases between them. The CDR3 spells CASSQANIQYF. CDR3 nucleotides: TGTGCCAGCAGCCAGGCAAACATTCAGTACTTC.

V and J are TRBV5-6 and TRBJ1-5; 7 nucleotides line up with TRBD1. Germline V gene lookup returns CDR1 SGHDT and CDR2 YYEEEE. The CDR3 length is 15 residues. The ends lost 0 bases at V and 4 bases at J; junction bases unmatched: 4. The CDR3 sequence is CASSLDGTANQPQHF. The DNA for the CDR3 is TGTGCCAGCAGCTTGGACGGGACAGCAAATCAGCCCCAGCATTTT.

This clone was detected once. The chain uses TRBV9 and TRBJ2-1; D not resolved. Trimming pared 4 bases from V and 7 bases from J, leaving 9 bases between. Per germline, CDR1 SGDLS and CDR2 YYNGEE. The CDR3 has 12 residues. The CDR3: CASSPHPNEQFF. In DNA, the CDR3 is TGTGCCAGCAGCCCCCATCCAAATGAGCAGTTCTTC.

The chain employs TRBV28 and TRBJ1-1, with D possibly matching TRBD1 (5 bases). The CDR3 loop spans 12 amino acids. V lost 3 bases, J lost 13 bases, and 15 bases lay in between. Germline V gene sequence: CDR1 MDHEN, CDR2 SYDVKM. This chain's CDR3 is CASSFRSGRGFF. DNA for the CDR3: TGTGCCAGCAGTTTTCGGTCAGGGCGGGGTTTCTTT.

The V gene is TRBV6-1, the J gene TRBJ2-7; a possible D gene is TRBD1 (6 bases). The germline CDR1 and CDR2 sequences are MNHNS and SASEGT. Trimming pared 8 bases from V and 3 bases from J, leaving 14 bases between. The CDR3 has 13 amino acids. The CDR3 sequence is CASHGGLDYEQYF. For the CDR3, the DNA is TGTGCCAGCCATGGGGGCCTCGACTACGAGCAGTACTTC.